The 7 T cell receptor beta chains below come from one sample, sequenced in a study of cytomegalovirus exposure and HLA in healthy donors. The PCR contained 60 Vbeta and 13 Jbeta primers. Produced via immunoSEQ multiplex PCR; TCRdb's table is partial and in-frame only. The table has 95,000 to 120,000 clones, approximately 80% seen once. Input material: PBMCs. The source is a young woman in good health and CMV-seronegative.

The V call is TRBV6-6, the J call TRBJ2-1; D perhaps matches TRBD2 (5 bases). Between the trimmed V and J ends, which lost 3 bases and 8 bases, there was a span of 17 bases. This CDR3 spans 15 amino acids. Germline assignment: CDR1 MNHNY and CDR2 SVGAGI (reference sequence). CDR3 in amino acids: CASSYARRASDEQFF. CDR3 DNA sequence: TGTGCCAGCAGTTATGCTCGGCGGGCCTCCGATGAGCAGTTCTTC.

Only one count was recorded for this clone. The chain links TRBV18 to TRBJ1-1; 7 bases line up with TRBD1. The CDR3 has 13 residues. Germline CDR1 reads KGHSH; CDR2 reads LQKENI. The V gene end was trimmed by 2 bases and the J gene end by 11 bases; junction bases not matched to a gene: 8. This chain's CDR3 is CASSPWKGAVAFF. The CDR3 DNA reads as TGTGCCAGCTCACCATGGAAGGGGGCGGTGGCTTTCTTT.

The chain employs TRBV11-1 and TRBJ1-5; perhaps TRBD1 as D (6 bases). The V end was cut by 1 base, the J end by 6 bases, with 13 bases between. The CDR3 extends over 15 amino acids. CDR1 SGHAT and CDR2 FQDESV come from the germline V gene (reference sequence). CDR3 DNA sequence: TGTGCCAGCAGCTTAGGGGGGCTGCAAAGTCAGCCCCAGCATTTT. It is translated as CASSLGGLQSQPQHF.

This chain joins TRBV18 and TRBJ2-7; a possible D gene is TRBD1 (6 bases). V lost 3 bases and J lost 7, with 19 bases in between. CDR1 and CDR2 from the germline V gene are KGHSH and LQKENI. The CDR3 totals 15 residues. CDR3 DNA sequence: TGTGCCAGCTCACCCACAGACAGGTTCGCTCGAGAGCAGTACTTC. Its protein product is CASSPTDRFAREQYF. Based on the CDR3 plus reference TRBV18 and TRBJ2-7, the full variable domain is NAGVMQNPRHLVRRRGQEARLRCSPMKGHSHVYWYRQLPEEGLKFMVYLQKENIIDESGMPKERFSAEFPKEGPSILRIQQVVRGDSAAYFCASSPTDRFAREQYFGPGTRLTVT.

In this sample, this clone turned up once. CDR3 nucleotides: TGTGCCAGCAGCTCACAGGACAGGGGCATCGGCTACACCTTC. It is translated as CASSSQDRGIGYTF. The V and J genes are TRBV7-6 and TRBJ1-2; 9 bases are a match to TRBD1. This CDR3 spans 14 amino acids. The V and J ends lost 4 bases and 8 bases, in that order; junction bases with no gene match: 8. The germline V gene encodes CDR1 SGHVS and CDR2 FNYEAQ. The full variable domain, completed using reference TRBV7-6 and TRBJ1-2, is GAGVSQSPRYKVTKRGQDVALRCDPISGHVSLYWYRQALGQGPEFLTYFNYEAQQDKSGLPNDRFSAERPEGSISTLTIQRTEQRDSAMYRCASSSQDRGIGYTFGSGTRLTVV.

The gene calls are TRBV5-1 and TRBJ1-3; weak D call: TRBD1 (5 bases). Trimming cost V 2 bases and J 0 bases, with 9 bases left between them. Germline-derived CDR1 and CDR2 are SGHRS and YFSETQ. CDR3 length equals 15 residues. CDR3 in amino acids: CASSFFGGSGNTIYF. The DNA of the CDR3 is TGCGCCAGCAGCTTTTTCGGGGGCTCTGGAAACACCATATATTTT.

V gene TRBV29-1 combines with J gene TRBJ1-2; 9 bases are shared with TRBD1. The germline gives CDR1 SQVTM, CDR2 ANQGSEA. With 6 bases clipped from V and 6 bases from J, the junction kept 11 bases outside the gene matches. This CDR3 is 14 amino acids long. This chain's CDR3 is CSVNKGGQGDGYTF. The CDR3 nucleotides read TGCAGCGTCAACAAGGGGGGACAGGGCGATGGCTACACCTTC. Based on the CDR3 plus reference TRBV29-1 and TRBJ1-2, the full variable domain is SAVISQKPSRDICQRGTSLTIQCQVDSQVTMMFWYRQQPGQSLTLIATANQGSEATYESGFVIDKFPISRPNLTFSTLTVSNMSPEDSSIYLCSVNKGGQGDGYTFGSGTRLTVV.